Sequencing of this TCR beta chain was carried out in a study of vaccination and CD4 T cells after COVID-19. This clonotype was seen a handful of times. Its antigen remains unidentified. CD4+ T cells that had been cultured provided DNA sequenced with the Oncomine TCR Beta short-read assay. TCRdb reanalysed the PCR reads using MiXCR and keeps one entry per CDR3 protein. Of about 25,000 distinct CDR3 sequences in the sample, under 70% were seen once. As to treatment: approximately nine-day PBMC culture with coronavirus spike peptide pools or control peptides (ViraFEST assay). Looked up from germline, CDR1 is MNHEY and CDR2 is SVGAGI. V was clipped by 4 bases and J by 4 bases; unmatched bases: 6. The CDR3 has 15 residues.

V gene TRBV6-5 combines with J gene TRBJ2-7; 11 bases match TRBD2. The receptor's source is a human donor who received a COVID-19 vaccine. The source was CD4+ T cells from blood, cultured in vitro, collected after SARS-CoV-2 vaccination. The CDR3: CASSLSSGGLYEQYF. The CDR3 coding sequence is TGTGCCAGCAGTTTGTCTAGCGGGGGGTTATACGAGCAGTACTTC.